A selection of T cell receptor beta chains follows, all from one sample in a study of CD8+CD57+ T cells in acquired aplastic anemia. TCRdb fed the reads into MiXCR, producing one record per CDR3 protein. Among approximately 250,000 distinct CDR3 sequences listed, roughly 82% were seen once. The specimen was sorted CD4+, CD8+, or CD8+CD57+ T cells (not recorded which) from PBMCs. These receptors were obtained from a human donor with aplastic anemia. Both conserved end residues are part of each CDR3. The order of the fields is J gene, clone size, D gene, V gene, CDR3 protein, CDR3 DNA. A D gene is named only where the DNA matches it firmly. The size of a clone is reported for some rows only, either as once, few or many, or as a class for expanded clones.

TRBJ2-3	NA	NA	TRBV2	CASGDGCTDTPHF	TGTGCCAGCGGTGACGGGTGCACCGATACGCCGCATTTT
TRBJ1-2	few	NA	TRBV7-6	CASSLAGVYGYTF	TGTGCCAGCAGCTTAGCGGGGGTCTATGGATACACCTTC
TRBJ2-3	NA	NA	TRBV15	CASSDGGLHEQYF	TGTGCCAGCAGTGATGGGGGGCTACATGAGCAGTATTTT
TRBJ1-2	NA	NA	TRBV7-9	CASSLARDAVVYGYTF	TGTGCCAGCAGCTTGGCGAGGGACGCTGTCGTATATGGCTACACCTTC
TRBJ1-6	few	NA	TRBV15	CATSREGNSPLHF	TGTGCCACCAGCAGAGAGGGGAATTCACCCCTCCACTTT
TRBJ1-2	few	TRBD1	TRBV29-1	CSVGQQGNYGYTF	TGCAGCGTGGGACAGCAGGGGAACTATGGCTACACCTTC
TRBJ1-6	NA	NA	TRBV19	CASSSTQSNSPLHF	TGTGCCAGTAGTTCGACTCAGAGTAATTCACCCCTCCACTTT
TRBJ2-3	few	NA	TRBV24-1	CATSDYRGGTDTQYF	TGTGCCACCAGTGATTACAGGGGAGGGACAGATACGCAGTATTTT
TRBJ2-5	NA	NA	TRBV7-9	CASSIRSSQGTDEF	TGTGCCAGCAGCATTCGAAGCAGCCAAGGGACCGATGAGTTC
TRBJ1-2	NA	NA	TRBV7-2	CASSVGEAYYGYTF	TGTGCCAGCAGCGTTGGAGAGGCTTACTATGGCTACACCTTC
TRBJ2-3	NA	NA	TRBV7-8	CASSLAGGTATQQYF	TGTGCCAGCAGCTTAGCGGGAGGTACCGCAACTCAGCAGTATTTT
TRBJ2-3	NA	NA	TRBV7-6	CASSLAERGTDTDTQYF	TGTGCCAGCAGCTTAGCCGAACGCGGAACAGATACAGATACGCAGTATTTT
TRBJ1-2	NA	NA	TRBV7-3	CASSLTARDTHGYTF	TGTGCCAGCAGCTTAACAGCGAGAGATACCCATGGCTACACCTTC
TRBJ1-3	NA	NA	TRBV7-9	CASSETGLGKTIYF	TGTGCCAGCAGTGAAACGGGTCTAGGAAAGACCATATATTTT
TRBJ1-2	NA	NA	TRBV11-2	CASSGHLEGGYTF	TGTGCCAGCAGCGGACACCTTGAAGGTGGCTACACCTTC
TRBJ2-7	NA	NA	TRBV7-9	CASSLLGPLLYEQYF	TGTGCCAGCAGCTTGCTAGGACCCCTACTCTACGAGCAGTACTTC
TRBJ2-1	once	TRBD2	TRBV7-9	CASRGEGMGAYEQQFF	TGTGCCAGCAGGGGGGAGGGAATGGGCGCCTACGAGCAGCAGTTCTTC
TRBJ2-7	few	TRBD1	TRBV29-1	CSARQGKGEQYF	TGCAGCGCTCGACAGGGGAAGGGCGAGCAGTACTTC
TRBJ1-6	NA	NA	TRBV7-2	CASSLVGGAGEQHLHF	TGTGCCAGCAGCTTAGTGGGGGGGGCGGGCGAGCAGCACCTCCACTTT
TRBJ2-2	NA	TRBD1	TRBV25-1	CASSDGTGSGAGELFF	TGTGCCAGCAGTGACGGGACAGGGTCAGGGGCCGGGGAGCTGTTTTTT
TRBJ1-2	NA	NA	TRBV7-2	CASSSGRGSNYGYTF	TGTGCCAGCAGCTCAGGCAGGGGCTCAAACTATGGCTACACCTTC
TRBJ1-2	NA	NA	TRBV7-4	CAYEVAAYQENGYTF	TGTGCCTACGAGGTAGCGGCGTACCAAGAGAATGGGTACACCTTC
TRBJ1-1	once	NA	TRBV7-6	CASTLDRVPTGAAFF	TGTGCCAGCACCCTAGATCGGGTCCCCACCGGGGCCGCTTTCTTT
TRBJ2-3	NA	TRBD2	TRBV2	CASGDGGVDAQYF	TGTGCCAGCGGGGACGGGGGGGTGGATGCGCAGTATTTT
TRBJ2-1	NA	NA	TRBV5-6	CASSLGKGGYYNEQFF	TGTGCCAGCAGCTTGGGGAAGGGGGGGTACTACAATGAGCAGTTCTTC
TRBJ2-3	NA	NA	TRBV7-8	CASRYGGAHDKYF	TGTGCCAGCAGGTACGGGGGAGCACATGATAAGTATTTT
TRBJ2-7	NA	TRBD2	TRBV2	CASSSGGRKSYEQGF	TGTGCCAGCAGCTCGGGGGGGAGGAAATCCTACGAGCAGGGCTTC
TRBJ1-5	NA	NA	TRBV2	CARYTDYQPQNF	TGTGCCAGATATACAGATTATCAGCCCCAGAATTTT
TRBJ1-1	NA	NA	TRBV7-9	CASSSDLTGKSVAFF	TGTGCCAGCAGCTCAGATCTGACGGGGAAGTCCGTAGCTTTCTTT
TRBJ2-1	NA	NA	TRBV7-9	CAGQQSRETQYFEQFF	NA
TRBJ1-2	NA	NA	TRBV20-1	CSASLDYGYTF	TGCAGTGCTAGCTTAGACTATGGCTACACCTTC
TRBJ1-2	NA	NA	TRBV9	CASSRWTSGSNEHTF	TGTGCCAGCAGCCGCTGGACTAGCGGGAGTAATGAGCACACCTTC
TRBJ2-1	NA	NA	TRBV29-1	CSVALEDYAMYFCARRGTYNEQFF	NA
TRBJ2-2	NA	NA	TRBV7-9	CASSEWWTDNTGEFF	TGTGCCAGCAGCGAGTGGTGGACAGATAACACCGGGGAGTTTTTT
TRBJ2-6	NA	NA	TRBV7-8	CASSLAGGPDGQNVLTF	TGTGCCAGCAGCTTAGCGGGAGGCCCCGATGGGCAGAATGTCCTGACTTTC
TRBJ2-1	NA	TRBD1	TRBV11-2	CASSLTGVGYNEQFF	TGTGCCAGCAGCCTGACAGGGGTCGGCTACAATGAGCAGTTCTTC
TRBJ2-7	few	NA	TRBV11-1	CASSLAPTYEQYF	TGTGCCAGCAGTTTGGCCCCCACCTACGAGCAGTACTTC
TRBJ2-2	NA	NA	TRBV6-6	CASSLISSVATGELFF	TGTGCCAGCAGCTTAATCTCCTCCGTGGCCACCGGGGAGCTGTTTTTT
TRBJ1-6	NA	NA	TRBV7-9	CAGSLSSYNSPHHF	TGTGCCGGCAGCTTGAGTTCCTATAATTCGCCCCACCACTTT
TRBJ1-5	NA	NA	TRBV7-9	CASSQEGLAGKNEHF	TGCGCCAGCAGCCAAGAGGGACTAGCGGGAAAAAATGAGCATTTT
TRBJ2-3	NA	TRBD2	TRBV7-8	CASSFAGGLDAKQYF	TGTGCCAGCAGCTTCGCGGGAGGACTCGATGCGAAGCAGTATTTT
TRBJ2-5	few	TRBD1	TRBV15	CATSRGSLQGAGETQYF	TGTGCCACCAGCAGAGGCAGCTTACAGGGGGCCGGGGAGACCCAGTACTTC
TRBJ2-3	NA	TRBD2	TRBV7-9	CASSGWDSGRGGHYF	TGTGCCAGCAGCGGGTGGGATAGCGGGAGGGGGGGGCATTATTTT
TRBJ1-1	NA	NA	TRBV4-2	CASSQDRGRNTEAFF	TGTGCCAGCAGCCAAGATCGAGGTCGGAACACTGAAGCTTTCTTT
TRBJ2-2	once	TRBD2	TRBV6-4	CASSDSTSGSNELFF	TGTGCCAGCAGTGACTCGACTAGCGGGAGCAATGAGCTGTTTTTT
TRBJ2-5	NA	NA	TRBV9	CASSVGSDTQYFTQYF	TGTGCCAGCAGCGTCGGGTCAGATACGCAGTATTTTACCCAGTACTTC
TRBJ2-7	NA	TRBD2	TRBV7-8	CASSFTGGDYTQYF	TGTGCCAGCAGCTTCACGGGGGGGGACTACACGCAGTATTTC
TRBJ2-5	NA	NA	TRBV7-7	CASSLAPSKEQFFF	TGTGCTAGCAGCTTAGCCCCGAGCAAAGAGCAGTTCTTCTTC
TRBJ2-1	once	NA	TRBV10-3	CASSPRRLNGAYNEQFF	TGTGCCAGCAGCCCCCGCCGCCTTAATGGGGCCTACAATGAGCAGTTCTTC